The next 13 T cell receptor beta chains were all read from a single sample in a study of T cell responses to AZD1222 COVID-19 vaccine. The repertoire was sequenced with immunoSEQ multiplex PCR; TCRdb's copy has only in-frame clones and lacks some. The sample contains about 200,000 clones, roughly 92% of which appear only once. Sequences were derived from peripheral blood, sampled 28 days after the second AZD1222 dose. The receptors derive from an adult who received the AZD1222 COVID-19 vaccine.

The J gene is TRBJ2-5, the V gene TRBV11-2; possibly TRBD1 for D (5 bases). This CDR3 is 14 amino acids long. The V gene's germline CDR1 is SGHAT and CDR2 FQNNGV. The V end lost 7 bases, the J end lost 2 bases, and 14 bases lay between the germline ends. In DNA form, the CDR3 reads TGTGCCAGCACCCTAGGGGCAGCTCAAGAGACCCAGTACTTC. The encoded protein is CASTLGAAQETQYF.

This chain connects TRBV5-1 to TRBJ2-3, with D maybe TRBD1 (5 bases). V lost 0 bases and J lost 3, with 11 bases in between. The CDR3 runs to 15 residues. CDR1 SGHRS and CDR2 YFSETQ come from the germline V gene. CDR3 nucleotides: TGCGCCAGCAGCTTGGCCACACGACAGACAGATACGCAGTATTTT. Its translation is CASSLATRQTDTQYF. Filled out from reference TRBV5-1 and TRBJ2-3, the complete variable domain reads KAGVTQTPRYLIKTRGQQVTLSCSPISGHRSVSWYQQTPGQGLQFLFEYFSETQRNKGNFPGRFSGRQFSNSRSEMNVSTLELGDSALYLCASSLATRQTDTQYFGPGTRLTVL.

The rearrangement uses TRBV9 and TRBJ1-1, with D possibly being TRBD1 (5 bases). V was cut by 2 bases and J by 4 bases, with 12 bases left in between. Germline CDR1 is SGDLS and CDR2 is YYNGEE. The CDR3 is 14 residues long. The CDR3 region has the DNA TGTGCCAGCAGCGTCGACGGGGGAAGCACTGAAGCTTTCTTT. Protein sequence: CASSVDGGSTEAFF.

This clone turned up a few times. V gene TRBV18 combines with J gene TRBJ1-5; D is unresolved. Trimming cost V 3 bases and J 4 bases, with 7 bases left between them. Per germline, CDR1 KGHSH and CDR2 LQKENI. The CDR3 loop spans 13 amino acids. The CDR3: CASSPERNQPQHF. The CDR3 DNA reads as TGTGCCAGCTCACCGGAGAGAAATCAGCCCCAGCATTTT.

The chain employs TRBV7-6 and TRBJ2-3; D assignment may be TRBD1 or TRBD2 (6 bases each). The length of the CDR3 is 15 residues. The V and J ends lost 2 bases and 4 bases respectively, with 13 bases between them. Germline CDR1 is SGHVS and CDR2 is FNYEAQ. The CDR3 sequence is CASSLSGAVADTQYF. The CDR3 DNA reads TGTGCCAGCAGCTTATCGGGGGCGGTGGCAGATACGCAGTATTTT.

Regarding this clone: The junction shows a germline mismatch at one end, possibly a read error. The chain is built from TRBV30 and TRBJ2-7; 8 nucleotides match TRBD1. From germline, CDR1 is GTSNPN and CDR2 SVGIG (reference sequence). The CDR3 length is 12 residues. The CDR3 sequence is CAWSTPGGQATF. Written as DNA, the CDR3 is TGTGCCTGGAGTACTCCCGGGGGACAGGCCACCTTC.

The rearrangement uses TRBV2 and TRBJ1-4; possibly TRBD1 for D (5 bases). The CDR3 sequence is 12 residues long. Trimming took 6 bases from V and 13 from J, leaving 15 bases between them. CDR1 and CDR2 (germline): SNHLY, FYNNEI. This CDR3 is CASSKNSQGLFF. The CDR3 DNA is TGTGCCAGCAGCAAAAATTCCCAGGGACTGTTTTTT.

The rearrangement uses TRBV2 and TRBJ1-4; 9 bases agree with TRBD1. Trimming removed 9 bases from V and 4 bases from J; junction bases left unmatched: 6. Germline assignment: CDR1 SNHLY and CDR2 FYNNEI. CDR3 length: 14 residues. The CDR3, as DNA: TGTGCCAGGGGGGGACAGGGAGGTAATGAAAAACTGTTTTTT. Translating it yields CARGGQGGNEKLFF.

This chain joins TRBV5-1 and TRBJ1-3; no definite D call. CDR3 length equals 15 residues. Germline-derived CDR1 and CDR2 are SGHRS and YFSETQ. V was pared by 0 bases and J by 0 bases, with 7 bases between. The CDR3, as DNA: TGCGCCAGCAGCTTGGGTGAGGCCTCTGGAAACACCATATATTTT. Its translation: CASSLGEASGNTIYF.

This clone occurred once. This sequence joins TRBV6-5 and TRBJ2-4, with TRBD2 matching over 8 bases. J was trimmed by 0 bases and V by 7 bases; bases with no gene match: 5. CDR3 length equals 15 residues. Germline V CDR1 and CDR2: MNHEY, SVGAGI. CDR3 in DNA: TGTGCCAGCACCCCGGGAGGGCTAGCCAAAAACATTCAGTACTTC. It yields the protein CASTPGGLAKNIQYF.

J is TRBJ2-7 and V is TRBV13, with D perhaps matching TRBD1 (5 bases). Trimming shortened V by 2 bases and J by 4 bases, and 15 bases separated the two germline ends. Germline V gene lookup returns CDR1 PRHDT and CDR2 FYEKMQ (reference sequence). CDR3 length equals 15 residues. In DNA, the CDR3 is TGTGCCAGCAGCTTAAGAAACAGGCTGGAATACGAGCAGTACTTC. Translating gives CASSLRNRLEYEQYF. The whole variable domain, filled in from reference TRBV13 and TRBJ2-7, reads AAGVIQSPRHLIKEKRETATLKCYPIPRHDTVYWYQQGPGQDPQFLISFYEKMQSDKGSIPDRFSAQQFSDYHSELNMSSLELGDSALYFCASSLRNRLEYEQYFGPGTRLTVT.

The chain couples TRBV27 to TRBJ2-7, with 7 bases identical to TRBD1. This CDR3 has 14 amino acids. The germline V gene has CDR1 MNHEY and CDR2 SMNVEV (reference sequence). The V and J ends lost 3 bases and 0 bases, in that order; junction bases with no gene match: 2. The CDR3 DNA is TGTGCCAGCAGTTTTACAGGGGTCTCCTACGAGCAGTACTTC. Translating gives CASSFTGVSYEQYF.

The chain joins TRBV27 to TRBJ2-1; D unclear. CDR1 and CDR2 from the germline V gene are MNHEY and SMNVEV (reference sequence). CDR3 length equals 17 residues. Trimming pared 0 bases from V and 8 bases from J, leaving 20 bases between. The CDR3 protein is CASSLSSLRPNFDEQFF. In DNA, the CDR3 is TGTGCCAGCAGTTTATCGTCCCTGAGGCCGAATTTCGATGAGCAGTTCTTC.